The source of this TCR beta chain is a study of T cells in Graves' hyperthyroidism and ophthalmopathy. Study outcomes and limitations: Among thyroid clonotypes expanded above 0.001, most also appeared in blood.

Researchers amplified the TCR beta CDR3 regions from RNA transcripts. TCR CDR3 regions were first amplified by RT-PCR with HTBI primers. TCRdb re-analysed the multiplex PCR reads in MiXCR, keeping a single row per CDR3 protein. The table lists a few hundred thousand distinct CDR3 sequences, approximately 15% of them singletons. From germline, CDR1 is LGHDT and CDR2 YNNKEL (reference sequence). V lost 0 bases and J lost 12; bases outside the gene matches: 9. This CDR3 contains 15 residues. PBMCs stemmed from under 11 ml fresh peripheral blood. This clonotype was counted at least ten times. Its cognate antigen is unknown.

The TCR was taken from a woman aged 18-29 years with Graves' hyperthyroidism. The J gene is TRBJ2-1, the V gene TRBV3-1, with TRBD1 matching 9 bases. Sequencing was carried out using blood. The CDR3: CASSQEGQGELWQFF. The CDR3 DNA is TGTGCCAGCAGCCAAGAGGGACAGGGTGAACTATGGCAGTTCTTC.